What follows are 32 T cell receptor beta chains derived from one specimen sequenced in a study of cytomegalovirus exposure and HLA in healthy donors. Profiled with immunoSEQ multiplex PCR; TCRdb holds only in-frame clones, not every one. The data contain about 110,000 clones, more than 90% of them seen just once; the ten biggest clones take up approximately 0.67%. Material for sequencing was PBMCs. These receptors were obtained from a woman between 18 and 29 years old in good health and CMV-seronegative.

The V and J genes are TRBV7-9 and TRBJ2-7, with a weak D call TRBD1 (6 bases). V gave up 4 bases and J gave up 1 base, with 14 bases separating them. The CDR3 contains 15 residues. CDR1 and CDR2 from the germline V gene are SEHNR and FQNEAQ (reference sequence). CDR3: CASSWEQGKSYEQYF. CDR3 DNA: TGTGCCAGCAGCTGGGAACAGGGAAAGTCCTACGAGCAGTACTTC.

The chain combines TRBV5-6 with TRBJ1-2, with TRBD1 as a possible D gene (6 bases). V lost 5 bases to trimming and J lost 0 bases, with 14 bases between them. Looked up from germline, CDR1 is SGHDT and CDR2 is YYEEEE. CDR3 length: 15 amino acids. The CDR3 sequence is CASRPGQFANYGYTF. Written as DNA, the CDR3 is TGTGCCAGCAGACCAGGACAGTTCGCTAACTATGGCTACACCTTC. Full variable domain (remainder filled in from reference TRBV5-6 and TRBJ1-2): DAGVTQSPTHLIKTRGQQVTLRCSPKSGHDTVSWYQQALGQGPQFIFQYYEEEERQRGNFPDRFSGHQFPNYSSELNVNALLLGDSALYLCASRPGQFANYGYTFGSGTRLTVV.

The genes are TRBV2 and TRBJ2-2; no clear D. Germline loops: CDR1 SNHLY, CDR2 FYNNEI. CDR3 length: 13 amino acids. V dropped 7 bases and J dropped 2 bases, with 8 bases sitting between them. CDR3 DNA: TGTGCCAGCAACTCCCCTAACACCGGGGAGCTGTTTTTT. As protein: CASNSPNTGELFF.

This chain uses TRBV6-6 with TRBJ1-6; tentatively, D is TRBD1 (6 bases). There are 14 residues in the CDR3. Germline loops: CDR1 MNHNY, CDR2 SVGAGI (reference sequence). The V end lost 5 bases, the J end lost 9 bases, and 14 bases lay between the germline ends. DNA for the CDR3: TGTGCCAGCAGTCTAGGACAGTCCCCTTCACCCCTCCACTTT. This encodes CASSLGQSPSPLHF.

The rearrangement uses TRBV25-1 and TRBJ2-2, with D perhaps TRBD1 (5 bases). The CDR3 runs to 13 residues. The ends were cut back, 9 bases at V and 1 base at J, with 9 bases in the middle. The germline V gene has CDR1 MGHDK and CDR2 SYGVNS. Here the CDR3 DNA reads TGTGCCAGAACCAGGGAGAACACCGGGGAGCTGTTTTTT. Translation: CARTRENTGELFF.

The V gene is TRBV9, the J gene TRBJ2-1; TRBD2 aligns across 14 bases. Trimming took 2 bases from V and 4 from J; bases not matched to a gene: 2. The CDR3 has 16 amino acids. Germline CDR1 SGDLS, CDR2 YYNGEE. CDR3 sequence: CASSVGTSGGYNEQFF. Written as DNA, the CDR3 is TGTGCCAGCAGCGTCGGGACTAGCGGGGGATACAATGAGCAGTTCTTC.

The gene calls are TRBV6-1 and TRBJ2-1, with TRBD1 matching over 7 bases. Trimming cost V 4 bases and J 3 bases; bases outside gene matches: 6. This CDR3 region has 15 residues. The V gene's germline CDR1 is MNHNS and CDR2 SASEGT. The CDR3 DNA is TGTGCCAGCAGTGTCCGGACAGGTAACTACAATGAGCAGTTCTTC. Its protein is CASSVRTGNYNEQFF.

The chain combines TRBV5-4 with TRBJ2-1; TRBD2 is a possible D gene (5 bases). The V end lost 3 bases, the J end lost 7 bases, and 14 bases lay between the germline ends. The CDR3 runs to 14 residues. Germline values: CDR1 SGHNT, CDR2 YYREEE (reference sequence). The CDR3 DNA reads as TGTGCCAGCAGCTCAGGATTCGCGGGTAATGAGCAGTTCTTC. This translates into CASSSGFAGNEQFF.

The chain joins TRBV4-1 to TRBJ2-2; D possibly corresponds to TRBD2 (6 bases). The CDR3 contains 16 residues. Trimming took 0 bases from V and 6 from J, leaving 14 bases between them. Germline V gives CDR1 MGHRA, CDR2 YSYEKL. CDR3 region: CASSQEGRTGAGELFF. The CDR3 DNA follows: TGCGCCAGCAGCCAAGAAGGCCGGACGGGGGCCGGGGAGCTGTTTTTT.

This sequence joins TRBV6-5 and TRBJ2-7; 9 positions agree with TRBD1. Trimming removed 5 bases from V and 0 bases from J; junction bases left unmatched: 5. This CDR3 is 15 amino acids long. Germline CDR1 and CDR2: MNHEY and SVGAGI. The CDR3 DNA reads TGTGCCAGCAGTCCGGGACAGGGAGACTCCTACGAGCAGTACTTC. Translated: CASSPGQGDSYEQYF.

Comment on this clone: Other DNA sequences from this sample encode an identical CDR3 as well. The V and J genes are TRBV9 and TRBJ1-2; possibly TRBD1 for D (5 bases). V was clipped by 1 base and J by 3 bases, with 7 bases between them. This CDR3 has 13 residues. Germline lookup yields CDR1 SGDLS and CDR2 YYNGEE. The CDR3 coding sequence is TGTGCCAGCAGCGTACAGGGCGACTATGGCTACACCTTC. As protein: CASSVQGDYGYTF.

The chain joins TRBV18 to TRBJ1-1; 7 bases are shared with TRBD1. V lost 5 bases and J lost 3; bases outside the gene matches: 6. In germline, CDR1 is KGHSH, CDR2 LQKENI. CDR3 length: 14 residues. CDR3 in DNA: TGTGCCAGCTCAGGGGGACAGCTCCACACTGAAGCTTTCTTT. It yields the protein CASSGGQLHTEAFF.

The J gene is TRBJ2-3, the V gene TRBV5-1, with TRBD1 matching over 7 bases. V lost 0 bases, J lost 4 bases, and 8 bases stayed unmatched. The germline V gene encodes CDR1 SGHRS and CDR2 YFSETQ. The CDR3 runs 16 residues. CDR3 residues: CASSLDQGGRADTQYF. The CDR3 region has the DNA TGCGCCAGCAGCTTGGACCAAGGGGGCCGGGCAGATACGCAGTATTTT.

The gene calls are TRBV30 and TRBJ2-3, with D maybe TRBD1 (6 bases). Trimming took 3 bases from V and 2 from J, leaving 9 bases between them. Germline CDR1 is GTSNPN and CDR2 is SVGIG (reference sequence). The CDR3 consists of 13 residues. CDR3 loop: CAWSRDNTDTQYF. As DNA, the CDR3 is TGTGCCTGGAGCCGGGACAACACAGATACGCAGTATTTT.

This chain connects TRBV30 to TRBJ2-2; D ambiguous. Trimming stripped 2 bases from V and 1 base from J, with 5 bases between. The length of the CDR3 is 13 residues. From germline, CDR1 is GTSNPN and CDR2 SVGIG (reference sequence). The CDR3 DNA reads as TGTGCCTGGAGTCTAGGGAACACCGGGGAGCTGTTTTTT. Protein product: CAWSLGNTGELFF.

The chain is built from TRBV9 and TRBJ2-1; TRBD2 aligns across 8 bases. From germline, CDR1 is SGDLS and CDR2 YYNGEE. V was clipped by 4 bases and J by 2 bases; unmatched bases: 11. The CDR3 runs 17 residues. The CDR3 coding sequence is TGTGCCAGCAGCCCCCGCAATTTAGCGGGACCCTACAATGAGCAGTTCTTC. Translating it yields CASSPRNLAGPYNEQFF.

The gene calls are TRBV28 and TRBJ2-3; 7 bases align to TRBD2. Germline V lookup: CDR1 MDHEN, CDR2 SYDVKM. This CDR3 is built from 16 residues. V lost 10 bases, J lost 3 bases, and 16 bases stayed unmatched. The CDR3 protein is CATIRSGWGGTDTQYF. For the CDR3, the DNA is TGTGCCACCATCCGCTCCGGGTGGGGGGGGACAGATACGCAGTATTTT. Combining the CDR3 with reference TRBV28 and TRBJ2-3 gives the whole variable domain DVKVTQSSRYLVKRTGEKVFLECVQDMDHENMFWYRQDPGLGLRLIYFSYDVKMKEKGDIPEGYSVSREKKERFSLILESASTNQTSMYLCATIRSGWGGTDTQYFGPGTRLTVL.

The chain employs TRBV5-1 and TRBJ1-1; 7 nucleotides align to TRBD1. There are 14 residues in the CDR3. V was pared by 3 bases and J by 6 bases, with 8 bases of the junction left unmatched. Germline-derived CDR1 and CDR2 are SGHRS and YFSETQ. CDR3 amino acids: CASSYQRDRAEAFF. CDR3 nucleotides: TGCGCCAGCAGCTACCAAAGAGACAGGGCTGAAGCTTTCTTT.

The J gene is TRBJ1-6, the V gene TRBV28, with a weak D call TRBD1 (6 bases). The germline gives CDR1 MDHEN, CDR2 SYDVKM. V lost 3 bases to trimming and J lost 8 bases, with 11 bases between them. The CDR3 totals 14 residues. DNA of the CDR3: TGTGCCAGCAGTTTTGGCGGGGGCTATTCACCCCTCCACTTT. Amino acids: CASSFGGGYSPLHF.

The sample holds one count of this clone. The rearrangement uses TRBV9 and TRBJ1-3; D unclear. This CDR3 has 15 residues. The germline V gene encodes CDR1 SGDLS and CDR2 YYNGEE. V was trimmed by 1 base and J by 0 bases, leaving 8 bases between them. CDR3 DNA sequence: TGTGCCAGCAGCGTAAGTCCAGACTCTGGAAACACCATATATTTT. Protein sequence: CASSVSPDSGNTIYF.

The chain uses TRBV19 and TRBJ2-1, with 9 positions matching TRBD2. The CDR3 is 17 residues long. The V and J ends lost 1 base and 7 bases, in that order; junction bases with no gene match: 11. Germline V gene sequence: CDR1 LNHDA, CDR2 SQIVND (reference sequence). CDR3 DNA: TGTGCCAGTAGTATAGCCCCTGGCGGGGGGGCGTTGAATGAGCAGTTCTTC. This codes for CASSIAPGGGALNEQFF.

This sequence joins TRBV5-1 and TRBJ1-2; D call uncertain. Germline-derived CDR1 and CDR2 are SGHRS and YFSETQ. Trimming cost V 4 bases and J 0 bases, with 13 bases left between them. The CDR3 is made up of 15 amino acids. The CDR3 bases are TGCGCCAGCAGCACCCCGGGGAGCTCTAACTATGGCTACACCTTC. Translating it yields CASSTPGSSNYGYTF.

This chain joins TRBV7-3 and TRBJ2-7, with TRBD2 matching 9 bases. V was pared by 6 bases and J by 4 bases, with 10 bases of the junction left unmatched. This CDR3 has 15 residues. The germline gives CDR1 SGHTA, CDR2 FQGTGA. In DNA form, the CDR3 reads TGTGCCAGCAGGAAAGAGACTAGCGGTGGGTACGAGCAGTACTTC. Its translation is CASRKETSGGYEQYF.

V is TRBV2 and J is TRBJ2-2; D possibly corresponds to TRBD1 (5 bases). In germline, CDR1 is SNHLY, CDR2 FYNNEI. Trimming shortened V by 5 bases and J by 0 bases, and 10 bases separated the two germline ends. The CDR3 runs 15 residues. CDR3 sequence reads: CASSLDSSNTGELFF. The CDR3 nucleotides are TGTGCCAGCAGTTTAGACAGTTCGAACACCGGGGAGCTGTTTTTT.

This chain connects TRBV6-1 to TRBJ2-2; 7 nucleotides match TRBD1. Germline V gives CDR1 MNHNS, CDR2 SASEGT. The J segment lost 1 base and the V segment lost 7 bases, leaving 6 bases of the junction unmatched. This CDR3 region has 15 residues. CDR3 sequence: CASKTGYGNTGELFF. The CDR3 DNA follows: TGTGCCAGCAAGACAGGGTATGGGAACACCGGGGAGCTGTTTTTT.

This clone was counted between two and nine times. The chain joins TRBV15 to TRBJ2-7; TRBD2 matches at 8 bases. Germline lookup yields CDR1 LNHNV and CDR2 YYDKDF (reference sequence). The V segment lost 5 bases and the J segment 2 bases; nucleotides outside the gene matches: 5. The length of the CDR3 is 14 residues. CDR3 DNA: TGTGCCACCAGCCTGGCGCGGGGGGCCTACGAGCAGTACTTC. Translating gives CATSLARGAYEQYF. Looking up the rest from reference TRBV15 and TRBJ2-7 gives the full variable domain: DAMVIQNPRYQVTQFGKPVTLSCSQTLNHNVMYWYQQKSSQAPKLLFHYYDKDFNNEADTPDNFQSRRPNTSFCFLDIRSPGLGDTAMYLCATSLARGAYEQYFGPGTRLTVT.

The chain couples TRBV2 to TRBJ2-3, with 10 bases that match TRBD1. The germline V gene has CDR1 SNHLY and CDR2 FYNNEI. The CDR3 runs 14 residues. Trimming removed 8 bases from V and 7 bases from J; junction bases left unmatched: 9. The CDR3 DNA follows: TGTGCCAGCTCCGGGACAGGGGTTGGAAATACGCAGTATTTT. Translated: CASSGTGVGNTQYF.

The chain recombines TRBV11-2 with TRBJ2-7, with D tentatively TRBD2 (5 bases). The V gene's germline CDR1 is SGHAT and CDR2 FQNNGV. This CDR3 is built from 16 residues. Deletions cut 7 bases from V and 1 base from J, with 20 bases between. CDR3 sequence (DNA): TGTGCCAGCAAACAGCAGCAGTACCGGGGATCCTACGAGCAGTACTTC. Encoded protein: CASKQQQYRGSYEQYF.

The chain has TRBV14 and TRBJ2-1, with 8 nucleotides matching TRBD2. There are 17 residues in the CDR3. The V gene end was trimmed by 4 bases and the J gene end by 5 bases; junction bases not matched to a gene: 13. Germline V gene data show CDR1 as SGHDN and CDR2 as FVKESK. The CDR3 loop reads CASSLRGALLLNNEQFF. The CDR3 bases are TGTGCCAGCAGCCTGCGGGGGGCCCTACTACTTAACAATGAGCAGTTCTTC.

The chain joins TRBV11-2 to TRBJ1-2; D may be TRBD1 (5 bases). Trimming shortened V by 5 bases and J by 5 bases, and 24 bases separated the two germline ends. This CDR3 region has 17 residues. Germline V gene sequence: CDR1 SGHAT, CDR2 FQNNGV. Here the CDR3 DNA reads TGTGCCAGCAGCGCCTCGTATCAGCAGGGTGGCGGTTATGGCTACACCTTC. Its translation is CASSASYQQGGGYGYTF.

The chain couples TRBV15 to TRBJ1-4; D remains ambiguous. Germline CDR1 and CDR2: LNHNV and YYDKDF (reference sequence). CDR3 size: 15 residues. Trimming removed 0 bases at V and 4 bases at J, with 9 bases between. DNA for the CDR3: TGTGCCACCAGCAGAGATTTGGCAGATAATGAAAAACTGTTTTTT. As protein: CATSRDLADNEKLFF.

V is TRBV11-2 and J is TRBJ2-1; D unclear. CDR3 length: 15 amino acids. Germline V gene sequence: CDR1 SGHAT, CDR2 FQNNGV. V dropped 5 bases and J dropped 0 bases, with 11 bases sitting between them. DNA for the CDR3: TGTGCCAGCAGCCCCCTCCGCAGCTCCTACAATGAGCAGTTCTTC. Translation: CASSPLRSSYNEQFF.